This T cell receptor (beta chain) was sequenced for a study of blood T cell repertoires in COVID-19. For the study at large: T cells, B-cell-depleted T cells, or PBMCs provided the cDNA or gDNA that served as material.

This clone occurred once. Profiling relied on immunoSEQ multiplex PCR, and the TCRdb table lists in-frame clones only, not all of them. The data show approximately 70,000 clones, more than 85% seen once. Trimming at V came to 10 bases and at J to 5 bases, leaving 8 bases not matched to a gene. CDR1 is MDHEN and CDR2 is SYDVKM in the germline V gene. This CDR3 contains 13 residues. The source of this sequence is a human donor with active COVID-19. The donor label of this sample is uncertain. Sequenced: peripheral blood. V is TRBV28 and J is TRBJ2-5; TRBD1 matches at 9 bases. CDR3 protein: CATAQGAAETQYF. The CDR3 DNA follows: TGTGCCACCGCACAGGGGGCCGCGGAGACCCAGTACTTC. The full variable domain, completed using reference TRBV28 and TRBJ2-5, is DVKVTQSSRYLVKRTGEKVFLECVQDMDHENMFWYRQDPGLGLRLIYFSYDVKMKEKGDIPEGYSVSREKKERFSLILESASTNQTSMYLCATAQGAAETQYFGPGTRLLVL.